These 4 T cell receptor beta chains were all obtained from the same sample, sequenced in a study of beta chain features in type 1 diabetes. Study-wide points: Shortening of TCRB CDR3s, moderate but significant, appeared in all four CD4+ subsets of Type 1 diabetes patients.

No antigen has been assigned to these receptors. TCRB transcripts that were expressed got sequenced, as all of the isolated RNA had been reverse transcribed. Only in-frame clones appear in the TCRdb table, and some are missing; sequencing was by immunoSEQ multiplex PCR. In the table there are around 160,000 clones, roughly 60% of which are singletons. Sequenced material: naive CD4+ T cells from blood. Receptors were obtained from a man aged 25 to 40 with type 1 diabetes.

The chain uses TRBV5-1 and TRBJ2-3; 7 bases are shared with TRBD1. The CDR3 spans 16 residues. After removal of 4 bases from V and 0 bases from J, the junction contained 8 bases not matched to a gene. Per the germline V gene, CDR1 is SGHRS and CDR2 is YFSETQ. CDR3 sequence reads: CASSPGTVSSTDTQYF. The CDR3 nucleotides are TGCGCCAGCAGCCCTGGGACAGTCTCTAGCACAGATACGCAGTATTTT.

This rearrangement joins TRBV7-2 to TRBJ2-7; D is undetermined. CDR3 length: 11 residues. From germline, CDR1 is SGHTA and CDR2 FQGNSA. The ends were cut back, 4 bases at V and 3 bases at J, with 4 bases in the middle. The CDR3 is CASSYLYEQYF. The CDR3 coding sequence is TGTGCCAGCAGCTACCTCTACGAGCAGTACTTC.

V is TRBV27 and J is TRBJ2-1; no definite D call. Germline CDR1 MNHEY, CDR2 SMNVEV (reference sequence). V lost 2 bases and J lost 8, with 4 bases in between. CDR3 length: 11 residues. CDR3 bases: TGTGCCAGCAGTTTAAATCATGAGCAGTTCTTC. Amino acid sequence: CASSLNHEQFF.

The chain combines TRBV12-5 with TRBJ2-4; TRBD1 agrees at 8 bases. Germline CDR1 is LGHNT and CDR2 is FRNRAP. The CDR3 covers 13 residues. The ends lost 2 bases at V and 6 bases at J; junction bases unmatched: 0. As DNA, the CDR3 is TGTGCTAGTGGTTTGACAGGGGGAAACATTCAGTACTTC. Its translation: CASGLTGGNIQYF.